These T cell receptor beta chains were read from a single sample in a study of cytomegalovirus exposure and HLA in healthy donors. Sequenced by immunoSEQ multiplex PCR; TCRdb stores in-frame clones only, minus some. The sample includes 85,000 to 130,000 clones, 65% to 75% seen only once; the top ten take more than 4.5%. The sequencing sample was made of PBMCs. These receptors were obtained from a woman under 30 in good health and CMV-seropositive. CDR3s include the opening cysteine and the closing phenylalanine or tryptophan. D genes are given only for firm matches. Rows give clone size only sometimes, using once, few, many, or a class for an expanded clone.

>TRBJ2-7|TRBD1|-|TRBV5-6
TGTGCCAGCAACAGGGGGCGGTCCGGGACTTTTACCTACGAGCAGTACTTC
CASNRGRSGTFTYEQYF
>TRBJ2-1|TRBD2|-|TRBV9
TGTGCCAGCAGCGTAGTTGGGACTAGCGCTGGCGATGAGCAGTTCTTC
CASSVVGTSAGDEQFF
>TRBJ2-1|-|-|TRBV27
TGTGCCAGCAGTAGTCAGGGGGGAGAAAATGAGCAGTTCTTC
CASSSQGGENEQFF
>TRBJ2-2|-|once|TRBV6-5
TGTGCCAGCCTTAGCGAGCCGAACACCGGGGAGCTGTTTTTT
CASLSEPNTGELFF
>TRBJ1-1|-|-|TRBV2
TGTGCCAGCAGTGAAGCAGGGGCTTCCACTGAAGCTTTCTTT
CASSEAGASTEAFF
>TRBJ2-3|TRBD1|-|TRBV6-5
TGTGCCAGCAGCCTGACAGGGGCCTCCACAGATACGCAGTATTTT
CASSLTGASTDTQYF
>TRBJ2-7|-|-|TRBV28
TGTGCCAGCACCAAGACGCCGGGGTACGAGCAGTACTTC
CASTKTPGYEQYF
>TRBJ2-7|TRBD1|once|TRBV6-5
TGTGCCAGCAGTTACGAGGACAGGGGGTTCGAGCAGTACTTC
CASSYEDRGFEQYF
>TRBJ2-7|TRBD2|-|TRBV4-1
TGCGCCAGCAGTCCTAGCGGGATCCCCTCCTCCTACGAGCAGTACTTC
CASSPSGIPSSYEQYF
>TRBJ2-1|TRBD1|-|TRBV7-6
TGTGCCAGCAGCTTAGTTGCAGGGGGCAATGAGCAGTTCTTC
CASSLVAGGNEQFF
>TRBJ2-2|TRBD1|-|TRBV7-3
TGTGCCAGCAGCCGAACAGGGGTCGGGGAGCTGTTTTTT
CASSRTGVGELFF
>TRBJ1-2|TRBD1|few|TRBV4-3
TGCGCCAGCAGCCAAGATGCAGGGGACAGAGGCTACACCTTC
CASSQDAGDRGYTF
>TRBJ2-7|-|-|TRBV7-2
TGTGCCAGCGGATTAGCGGAGGTGCGGGAGCAGTACTTC
CASGLAEVREQYF
>TRBJ2-6|TRBD1|-|TRBV15
TGTGCCACCAGTTTCCTCAGGGGGTCTGGGGCCAACGTCCTGACTTTC
CATSFLRGSGANVLTF
>TRBJ2-7|TRBD2|-|TRBV5-1
TGCGCCAGCACCCCAGCGGGGAGCTCCTACGAGCAGTACTTC
CASTPAGSSYEQYF
>TRBJ1-4|-|-|TRBV7-9
TGTGCCAGCAGCTTCGGCACCGGGGATCTAGGCGAAAAACTGTTTTTT
CASSFGTGDLGEKLFF
>TRBJ2-7|-|-|TRBV7-2
TGTGCCAGCAGCTTTATTAGCGGTCGAGACGCCGGCGAGCAGTACTTC
CASSFISGRDAGEQYF
>TRBJ2-1|TRBD2|-|TRBV11-2
TGTGCCAGCAGAGGACTAGCAAATCTTCCCAATGAGCAGTTCTTC
CASRGLANLPNEQFF
>TRBJ1-5|-|-|TRBV10-1
TGCGCCAGCAGTGAGTGCTTAGCTTCCAGGGTTCAGCCCCAGCATTTT
CASSECLASRVQPQHF
>TRBJ2-1|-|-|TRBV18
TGTGCCAGCTCCCCCCAGCGCAACAATGAGCAGTTCTTC
CASSPQRNNEQFF
>TRBJ2-1|-|-|TRBV11-3
TGTGCCAGCAGTCGGATAGCGAGCTACAATGAGCAGTTCTTC
CASSRIASYNEQFF
>TRBJ2-1|TRBD2|-|TRBV7-8
TGTGCCAGCAGCTTAGGGGGACTAGTCAGGTCGTTCTTC
CASSLGGLVRSFF
>TRBJ2-1|-|-|TRBV7-9
TGTGCCAGCAGCCTCGGGAGCCCACTTCACAATGAGCAGTTCTTC
CASSLGSPLHNEQFF
>TRBJ1-3|-|once|TRBV7-2
TGTGCCAGCAGCTTAGCGCGGACTCCCGGGTCTGGAAACACCATATATTTT
CASSLARTPGSGNTIYF
>TRBJ1-6|TRBD1|-|TRBV6-5
TGTGCCAGCAGTTACTCGACAGGGATGGGTTCACCCCTCCACTTT
CASSYSTGMGSPLHF
>TRBJ2-5|-|-|TRBV7-3
TGTGCCAGCAGTAATAAGTGGAGGGATTCGGAGACCCAGTACTTC
CASSNKWRDSETQYF